This T cell receptor beta chain was identified in a study of shared clonotypes between healthy human individuals. For the study at large: The cohort had two women and three men, ages 18 to 49.

This clone was counted a single time. As yet, its antigen is unknown. CDR1 is MDHEN, CDR2 SYDVKM, per germline. CDR3 size: 14 residues. V lost 7 bases and J lost 3, with 15 bases in between. General study findings and limits: The authors expected sequencing depth to affect clonotype sharing among donors. With few donors, the genetic and exposure-history diversity represented was limited.

As originally analysed: Junction-only sequences produced by ImmunoSEQ had no quality scores, so filtering differed. Data came from immunoSEQ multiplex PCR; TCRdb stores just in-frame clones and leaves some out. Clone size and the V and J calls come from that table; the DNA yielded D and trimming. The table records nearly 1,000,000 clones, 76% of them present only once. Material: memory CD4+ T cells sorted from blood. Subset: CD45RA-negative fraction. The source is a man aged 18 to 30 in good health. The chain links TRBV28 to TRBJ1-2; D unclear. Written as DNA, the CDR3 is TGTGCCAGCATGGCGTCCAAAAAACACTATGGCTACACCTTC. This translates into CASMASKKHYGYTF.